This T cell receptor beta chain came from a study of tumor-infiltrating lymphocytes in primary liver carcinoma. From unsorted bulk tissue weighing roughly 19-34 mg, DNA and RNA were co-extracted. With about 470 ng total RNA as template and a constant-region primer, TCR beta cDNA was made. Modified slightly, ARM-PCR produced TCR beta libraries over three nested multiplex PCR rounds. The first two PCR rounds used TRBV1-TRBV30 primers with a Cbeta primer, roughly 10 cycles each. Each CDR3 protein gets one entry after TCRdb re-called the multiplex PCR reads with MiXCR. The profile covers approximately 190,000 distinct CDR3 sequences, with around 81% appearing a single time and approximately 18% taken by the ten largest. Germline values: CDR1 MGHRA, CDR2 YSYEKL. CDR3 length: 13 amino acids. A word on this clonotype: One end of the junction varies from germline; a read error may be responsible.

This TCR came from a man aged 40-49 years with primary liver carcinoma and hepatitis B virus infection. The sample consisted of tumor tissue from primary liver carcinoma. The J gene is TRBJ1-2, the V gene TRBV4-1; D perhaps matches TRBD1 (6 bases). In DNA form, the CDR3 reads TGCGCCAGTAGCCGAGAGGGGGACTATGGCTACAGCTTC. Translation: CASSREGDYGYSF.